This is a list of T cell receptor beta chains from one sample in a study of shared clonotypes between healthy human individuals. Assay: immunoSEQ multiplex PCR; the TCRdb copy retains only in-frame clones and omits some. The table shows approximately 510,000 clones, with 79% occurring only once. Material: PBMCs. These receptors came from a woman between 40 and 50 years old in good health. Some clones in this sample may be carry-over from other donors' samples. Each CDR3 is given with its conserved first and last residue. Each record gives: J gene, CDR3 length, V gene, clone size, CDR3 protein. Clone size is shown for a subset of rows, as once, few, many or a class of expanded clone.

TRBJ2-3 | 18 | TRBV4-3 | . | CASSLGGTSGTSTDTQYF
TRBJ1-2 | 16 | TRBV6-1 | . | CASSEDPGQPNYGYTF
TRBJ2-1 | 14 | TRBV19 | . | CASSISGTYNEQFF
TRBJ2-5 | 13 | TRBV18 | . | CASSPGNGETQYF
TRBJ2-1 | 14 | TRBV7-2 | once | CASSLTGEYNEQFF
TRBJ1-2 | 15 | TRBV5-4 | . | CASSLADRGNYGYTF
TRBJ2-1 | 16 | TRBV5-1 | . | CASSLGFRVSYNEQFF
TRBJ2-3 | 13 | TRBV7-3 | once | CASSSPGGDTQYF
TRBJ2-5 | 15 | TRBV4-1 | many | CASSQEGLRGETQYF
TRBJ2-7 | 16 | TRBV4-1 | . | CASSQDLRGGRHEQYF
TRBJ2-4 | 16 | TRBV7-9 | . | CASSPRGLSAKNIQYF
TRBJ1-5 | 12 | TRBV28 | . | CATGQGNQPQHF
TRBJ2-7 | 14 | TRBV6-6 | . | CASTPNRGTYEQYF
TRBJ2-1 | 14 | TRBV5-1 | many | CASSGPGTVVEQFF
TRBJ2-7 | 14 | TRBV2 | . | CASSLRGLSYEQYF
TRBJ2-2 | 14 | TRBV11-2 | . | CASSPRSNTGELFF